This T cell receptor beta chain comes out of a study of spatial heterogeneity in lung cancer. Study overall: Tumor-region TCR transcript counts correlated strongly with a T cell module score from matched bulk RNA-seq. Across the raw uncorrected reads, a unique TCR and UMI combination was observed, on average, more than ten times. Study-level findings and limits: The estimate shows that only around 7% of tumor T cells were covered for alpha and approximately 13% for beta chains. Mutation counts in tumors were tracked by counts of expanded intratumoral alpha and beta TCRs.

CDR3 length: 14 amino acids. Per the germline V gene, CDR1 is SNHLY and CDR2 is FYNNEI. V dropped 7 bases and J dropped 5; count of bases not matched to a gene: 7. This clonotype came up a few times. Its antigen is as yet unknown. TCRdb reanalysed the 5' RACE reads using MiXCR and keeps one entry per CDR3 protein. Among 4,000 or so distinct CDR3 sequences, approximately 10% were seen once, and the ten largest hold about three fifths. The time point is: sample taken at primary tumor resection. The input material, whole RNA from tumor, nontumor lung or frozen PBMC, was sequenced unsorted. This chain links TRBV2 with TRBJ2-2; 7 bases are shared with TRBD2. The TCR originated in a male donor with early-stage non-small cell lung cancer. This specimen was lung tumor tissue, taken at surgery. For the CDR3, the DNA is TGTGCCAGCAAACGGGAGGCGAGAACCGGGGAGCTGTTTTTT. It translates to CASKREARTGELFF.